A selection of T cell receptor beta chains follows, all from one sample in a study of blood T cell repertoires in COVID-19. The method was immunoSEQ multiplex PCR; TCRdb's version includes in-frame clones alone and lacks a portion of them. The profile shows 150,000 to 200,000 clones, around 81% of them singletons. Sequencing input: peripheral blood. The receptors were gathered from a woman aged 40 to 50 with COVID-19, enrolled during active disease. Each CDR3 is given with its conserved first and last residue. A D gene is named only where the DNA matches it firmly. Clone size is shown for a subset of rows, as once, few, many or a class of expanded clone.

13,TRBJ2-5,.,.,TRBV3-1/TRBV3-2,CASSQDSHKTQYF,TGTGCCAGCAGCCAAGATTCCCACAAGACCCAGTACTTC
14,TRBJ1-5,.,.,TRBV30,CAWNVQGRNQPQHF,TGTGCCTGGAACGTACAGGGACGAAATCAGCCCCAGCATTTT
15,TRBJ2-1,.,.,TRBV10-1,CASSRDSSSYNEQFF,TGCGCCAGCAGTCGGGACTCGAGCTCCTACAATGAGCAGTTCTTC
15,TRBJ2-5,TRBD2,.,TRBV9,CASCPGAGGQETQYF,TGTGCCAGCTGCCCAGGCGCGGGGGGGCAAGAGACCCAGTACTTC
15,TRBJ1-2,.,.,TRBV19,CASSIISSTDYGYTF,TGTGCCAGTAGTATTATCAGCTCGACAGACTATGGCTACACCTTC
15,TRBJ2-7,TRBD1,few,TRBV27,CASSAGTGIINEQYF,TGTGCCAGCAGCGCCGGGACAGGGATTATCAACGAGCAGTACTTC
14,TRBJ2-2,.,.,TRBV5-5,CASSLAGPPGELFF,TGTGCCAGCAGCTTAGCGGGCCCACCCGGGGAGCTGTTTTTT
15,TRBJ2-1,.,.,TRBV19,CASSLAESSYNEQFF,TGTGCCAGTAGCTTAGCGGAGAGCTCCTACAATGAGCAGTTCTTC
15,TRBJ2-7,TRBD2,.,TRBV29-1,CSVDGLAGGSYEQYF,TGCAGCGTGGATGGACTAGCGGGTGGTTCGTACGAGCAGTACTTC
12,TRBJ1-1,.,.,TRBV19,CASTQGNTEAFF,TGTGCCAGTACGCAGGGAAACACTGAAGCTTTCTTT